These 27 T cell receptor beta chains came from one sample sequenced in a study of T cell responses to AZD1222 COVID-19 vaccine. Clones were sequenced by immunoSEQ multiplex PCR, and TCRdb holds only the in-frame ones, with some missing. The data show 120,000 or so clones, around 81% seen once. This specimen consisted of peripheral blood, obtained on day 0 of AZD1222 vaccination. These receptors were taken from an adult in good health.

The chain has TRBV18 and TRBJ1-1, with a weak D call TRBD1 (5 bases). The germline V gene has CDR1 KGHSH and CDR2 LQKENI. V lost 2 bases and J 0 bases, leaving 16 bases between the germline ends. The CDR3 extends over 17 amino acids. CDR3: CASSPRRGVTMNTEAFF. The DNA for the CDR3 is TGTGCCAGCTCACCAAGAAGGGGAGTTACTATGAACACTGAAGCTTTCTTT.

The chain links TRBV19 to TRBJ2-2; no reliable D call. V lost 6 bases and J lost 4, with 15 bases in between. CDR1 and CDR2 (germline): LNHDA, SQIVND (reference sequence). The CDR3 loop spans 15 amino acids. The CDR3 DNA follows: TGTGCCAGTAGACCAGGCTCACGAAGCACCGGGGAGCTGTTTTTT. This gives the protein CASRPGSRSTGELFF.

CDR3 sequence (DNA): TGTGCCACCAGCACCACCTCTAGCGCCGGGGAGACCCAGTACTTC. Its translation: CATSTTSSAGETQYF. The V gene is TRBV15, the J gene TRBJ2-5; D might be TRBD2 (6 bases). Germline V gene data show CDR1 as LNHNV and CDR2 as YYDKDF (reference sequence). V was cut by 4 bases and J by 5 bases, with 17 bases left in between. The CDR3 totals 15 residues.

The CDR3 DNA reads TGCGCCAGCAGCTTGGAGATGGGGAGGAATCAGCCCCAGCATTTT. Translated, it gives CASSLEMGRNQPQHF. The chain employs TRBV5-1 and TRBJ1-5; D not resolved. Per germline, CDR1 SGHRS and CDR2 YFSETQ. V dropped 0 bases and J dropped 4 bases, with 11 bases sitting between them. This CDR3 has 15 residues.

The J gene is TRBJ2-2, the V gene TRBV6-5; 7 nucleotides align to TRBD2. Germline CDR1 and CDR2: MNHEY and SVGAGI. The length of the CDR3 is 15 residues. With V trimmed by 6 bases and J by 0 bases, 4 bases remained unmatched. The CDR3 loop is CASRRSGTNTGELFF. CDR3 in DNA: TGTGCCAGCAGGCGGAGCGGGACGAACACCGGGGAGCTGTTTTTT.

The chain is built from TRBV7-9 and TRBJ2-1; 7 bases agree with TRBD1. CDR1 and CDR2 from the germline V gene are SEHNR and FQNEAQ (reference sequence). With V trimmed by 5 bases and J by 6 bases, 4 bases remained unmatched. This CDR3 has 13 residues. Written as DNA, the CDR3 is TGTGCCAGCAGCCGAGGGACAGCCAATGAGCAGTTCTTC. Protein product: CASSRGTANEQFF.

This chain joins TRBV19 and TRBJ1-1, with D perhaps matching TRBD1 (5 bases). Trimming shortened V by 3 bases and J by 4 bases, and 12 bases separated the two germline ends. The germline gives CDR1 LNHDA, CDR2 SQIVND (reference sequence). CDR3 length equals 14 residues. The CDR3 nucleotides read TGTGCCAGTAGTATTGGACAATGGAGCACTGAAGCTTTCTTT. Amino acid sequence: CASSIGQWSTEAFF.

The CDR3 DNA sequence: TGTGCCAGCAGTTACTGGGTGAGGAATAGCAATCAGCCCCAGCATTTT. This codes for CASSYWVRNSNQPQHF. This chain links TRBV6-2 or TRBV6-3 with TRBJ1-5; D is unclear. The germline V and J ends were trimmed by 1 base and 0 bases, with 10 bases remaining between them. This CDR3 is built from 16 residues. Looked up from germline, CDR1 is MNHEY and CDR2 is SVGEGT.

The rearrangement joins TRBV5-6 to TRBJ2-1; tentatively, D is TRBD1 (6 bases). Trimming removed 2 bases from V and 1 base from J, with 10 bases in between. The CDR3 is 15 amino acids. CDR1 and CDR2 from the germline V gene are SGHDT and YYEEEE. In DNA, the CDR3 is TGTGCCAGCAGCTTTGGGGGCTTGTCCTACAATGAGCAGTTCTTC. Translating gives CASSFGGLSYNEQFF.

The chain joins TRBV24-1 to TRBJ2-3; 9 bases are a match to TRBD1. Germline assignment: CDR1 KGHDR and CDR2 SFDVKD. J lost 5 bases, V lost 5 bases, and 7 bases had no gene match. The CDR3 is 15 residues long. CDR3 residues: CATSALGQGRDTQYF. The DNA for the CDR3 is TGTGCCACCAGTGCCCTGGGACAGGGAAGAGATACGCAGTATTTT.

The V call is TRBV7-2, the J call TRBJ2-3; 7 bases fit TRBD2. The germline V gene has CDR1 SGHTA and CDR2 FQGNSA. Losses at the gene ends were 2 bases for V and 3 bases for J; bases not matched to a gene: 8. The CDR3 contains 16 residues. CDR3 residues: CASSLNGGVGTDTQYF. The CDR3 nucleotides read TGTGCCAGCAGCTTAAATGGGGGGGTTGGGACAGATACGCAGTATTTT.

This clone was seen more than once but under ten times. The rearrangement joins TRBV6-5 to TRBJ2-3, with D uncertain. Germline V gene data show CDR1 as MNHEY and CDR2 as SVGAGI. The length of the CDR3 is 13 residues. Between the trimmed V and J ends, which lost 0 bases and 9 bases, there was a span of 10 bases. CDR3 residues: CASSYSSGPTQYF. DNA for the CDR3: TGTGCCAGCAGTTACTCGTCCGGGCCGACGCAGTATTTT.

The chain has TRBV5-1 and TRBJ2-3, with D possibly being TRBD1 or TRBD2 (5 bases each). This CDR3 region has 13 residues. In germline, CDR1 is SGHRS, CDR2 YFSETQ. Trimming removed 5 bases at V and 3 bases at J, with 10 bases between. The CDR3 protein is CASSSGQTDTQYF. The CDR3 DNA reads TGCGCCAGCAGTTCGGGGCAGACAGATACGCAGTATTTT.

The V gene is TRBV18, the J gene TRBJ1-2, with 10 nucleotides matching TRBD1. The CDR3 loop spans 15 amino acids. V lost 3 bases to trimming and J lost 4 bases; unmatched junction nucleotides: 5. Looked up from germline, CDR1 is KGHSH and CDR2 is LQKENI. This CDR3 reads CASSPPGTGVYGYTF. The CDR3 DNA sequence: TGTGCCAGCTCACCCCCCGGGACAGGGGTCTATGGCTACACCTTC.

The rearrangement links TRBV2 to TRBJ2-5; D uncertain. The germline V gene encodes CDR1 SNHLY and CDR2 FYNNEI. The CDR3 length is 13 residues. With 3 bases removed from V and 5 bases from J, the gap between germline ends came to 10 bases. CDR3 bases: TGTGCCAGCAGTGACAATGCTTTCGAGACCCAGTACTTC. Residues: CASSDNAFETQYF.

V usage is TRBV28 and J usage is TRBJ2-7; D is perhaps TRBD2 (6 bases). The CDR3 runs to 16 residues. Trimming shortened V by 6 bases and J by 6 bases, and 24 bases separated the two germline ends. Germline V CDR1 and CDR2: MDHEN, SYDVKM. The CDR3 DNA reads as TGTGCCAGCAGAATCGGGCGGGGAACGGAAAAGGGCGAGCAGTACTTC. Amino acid sequence: CASRIGRGTEKGEQYF.

The rearrangement joins TRBV7-7 to TRBJ1-4; D call uncertain. V lost 6 bases and J lost 3, with 11 bases in between. CDR3 length: 14 residues. The V gene's germline CDR1 is SSHAT and CDR2 FNYEAQ (reference sequence). The DNA for the CDR3 is TGTGCCAGCAGTCCCGGGATAGCTAATGAAAAACTGTTTTTT. The encoded protein is CASSPGIANEKLFF.

The rearrangement uses TRBV3-1 (or the pseudogene TRBV3-2) and TRBJ2-3, with 7 bases matching TRBD2. V shed 4 bases and J 3 bases; nucleotides not matched to a gene: 4. Germline CDR1 reads LGHDT; CDR2 reads YNNKEL (reference sequence). The CDR3 is 14 amino acids. CDR3 sequence reads: CASSLGGRTDTQYF. The CDR3 DNA reads TGTGCCAGCAGCCTCGGGGGGAGAACAGATACGCAGTATTTT.

The rearrangement uses TRBV5-1 and TRBJ1-2, with a weak D call TRBD1 (5 bases). V was cut by 0 bases and J by 6 bases, with 9 bases left in between. Germline values: CDR1 SGHRS, CDR2 YFSETQ. The length of the CDR3 is 13 residues. The CDR3 loop is CASSLGQTDGYTF. CDR3 DNA: TGCGCCAGCAGCTTGGGACAGACCGATGGCTACACCTTC.

The CDR3 nucleotides read TGTGCCAGCAGTTTCCGGAGTGGGGGCAGGGGGCCCGGCGAGCAGTACTTC. Its protein product is CASSFRSGGRGPGEQYF. This chain joins TRBV27 and TRBJ2-7; 8 bases match TRBD1. CDR3 length: 17 residues. CDR1 is MNHEY, CDR2 SMNVEV, per germline (reference sequence). J gave up 6 bases and V 3 bases, and 16 bases lay outside the gene matches.

The chain joins TRBV30 to TRBJ1-2; 8 bases match TRBD1. Germline V gene data show CDR1 as GTSNPN and CDR2 as SVGIG (reference sequence). The CDR3 consists of 15 residues. For the CDR3, the DNA is TGTGGCCGGACAGGGAAGGGCCTGGCTAGCTATGGCTACACCTTC. Its translation: CGRTGKGLASYGYTF.

The rearrangement joins TRBV5-1 to TRBJ2-1; D unresolved. The V and J ends lost 4 bases and 7 bases respectively, with 15 bases between them. The length of the CDR3 is 14 residues. Germline-derived CDR1 and CDR2 are SGHRS and YFSETQ. Written as DNA, the CDR3 is TGCGCCAGCAGCCCCAGCCCCCCAGCTAATGAGCAGTTCTTC. Its translation: CASSPSPPANEQFF.

This clone was recorded once. The V call is TRBV5-1, the J call TRBJ1-1; no reliable D call. The germline V and J ends were trimmed by 4 bases and 7 bases, with 14 bases remaining between them. This CDR3 is built from 13 residues. Germline-derived CDR1 and CDR2 are SGHRS and YFSETQ. Here the CDR3 DNA reads TGCGCCAGCAGCCCCGACGGTGAGGGTGAAGCTTTCTTT. Its translation: CASSPDGEGEAFF.

The rearrangement joins TRBV5-1 to TRBJ1-2; 8 bases line up with TRBD1. With 0 bases clipped from V and 2 bases from J, the junction kept 9 bases outside the gene matches. CDR1 and CDR2 (germline): SGHRS, YFSETQ. The CDR3 spans 17 residues. CDR3 sequence (DNA): TGCGCCAGCAGCTTGGGGTTCAGGGGGCTGGAGAACTATGGCTACACCTTC. Residues: CASSLGFRGLENYGYTF.

This clone was recorded only once. The chain joins TRBV28 to TRBJ1-6; D gene uncertain. V lost 5 bases, J lost 8 bases, and 16 bases lay in between. The CDR3 runs 15 residues. The germline V gene encodes CDR1 MDHEN and CDR2 SYDVKM. CDR3 nucleotide sequence: TGTGCCAGCAGTCCTGGGAACGGGCCATATTCACCCCTCCACTTT. Translation: CASSPGNGPYSPLHF.

This sequence joins TRBV28 and TRBJ2-3; 8 nucleotides align to TRBD1. This CDR3 region has 16 residues. The J segment lost 3 bases and the V segment lost 7 bases, leaving 12 bases of the junction unmatched. CDR1 is MDHEN and CDR2 is SYDVKM in the germline V gene. CDR3 amino acids: CASMGAGQGATDTQYF. CDR3 in DNA: TGTGCCAGCATGGGTGCGGGGCAGGGGGCTACAGATACGCAGTATTTT.

The DNA of the CDR3 is TGTGCCTGGAGTGGGACTAGCGGACCAACAGATACGCAGTATTTT. It specifies CAWSGTSGPTDTQYF. This sequence joins TRBV30 and TRBJ2-3; 10 nucleotides align to TRBD2. The germline V gene has CDR1 GTSNPN and CDR2 SVGIG (reference sequence). The CDR3 has 15 amino acids. V lost 1 base, J lost 3 bases, and 4 bases stayed unmatched.